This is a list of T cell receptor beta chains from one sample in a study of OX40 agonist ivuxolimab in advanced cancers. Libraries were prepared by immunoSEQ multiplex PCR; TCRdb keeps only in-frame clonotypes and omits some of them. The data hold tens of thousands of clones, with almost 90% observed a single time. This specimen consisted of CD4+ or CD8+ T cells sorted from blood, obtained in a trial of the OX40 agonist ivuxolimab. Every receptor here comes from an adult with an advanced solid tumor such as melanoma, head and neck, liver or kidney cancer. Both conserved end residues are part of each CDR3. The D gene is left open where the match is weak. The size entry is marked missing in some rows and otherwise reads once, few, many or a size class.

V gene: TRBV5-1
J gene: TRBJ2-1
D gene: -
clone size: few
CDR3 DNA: TGCGCCAGCGGGGGGGCGGCGGGAGACGTCCATAATGAGCAGTTCTTC
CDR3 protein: CASGGAAGDVHNEQFF

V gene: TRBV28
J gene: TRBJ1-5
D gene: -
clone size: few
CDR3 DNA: TGTGCCAGCAGTTTATGGGGCAGGGATCAGCCCCAGCATTTT
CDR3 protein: CASSLWGRDQPQHF

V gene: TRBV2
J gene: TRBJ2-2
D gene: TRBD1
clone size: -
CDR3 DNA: TGTGCCAGCAGCACTTCCGGGACAGTAAGGCTCCCGAACACCGGGGAGCTGTTTTTT
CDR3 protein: CASSTSGTVRLPNTGELFF

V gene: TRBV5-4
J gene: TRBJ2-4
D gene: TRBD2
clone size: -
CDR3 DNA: TGTGCCAGCAGCTTGGCCGGGACTAGCGGGAAAAACATTCAGTACTTC
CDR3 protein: CASSLAGTSGKNIQYF

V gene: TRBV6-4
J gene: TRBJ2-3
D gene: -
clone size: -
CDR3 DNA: TGTGCCAGCAGTGACTCGGCCAGAAGCACAGATACGCAGTATTTT
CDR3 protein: CASSDSARSTDTQYF

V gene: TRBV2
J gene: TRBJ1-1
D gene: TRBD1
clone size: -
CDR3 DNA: TGTGCCAGCAGCCCGGACAGGAGAGCTTTCTTT
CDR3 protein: CASSPDRRAFF

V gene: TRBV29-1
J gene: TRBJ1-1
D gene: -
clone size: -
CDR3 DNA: TGCAGCGTTGAAGGAAGGGGGAGGTCGACTGAAGCTTTCTTT
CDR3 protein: CSVEGRGRSTEAFF

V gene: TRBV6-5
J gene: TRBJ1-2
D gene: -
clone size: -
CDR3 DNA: TGTGCCAGCAGTTTAGTTAGGGGGAACTATGGCTACACCTTC
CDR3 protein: CASSLVRGNYGYTF

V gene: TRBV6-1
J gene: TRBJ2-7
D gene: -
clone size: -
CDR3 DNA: TGTGCCAGCAGCCCGGTCTCCTACGAGCAGTACTTC
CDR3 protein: CASSPVSYEQYF

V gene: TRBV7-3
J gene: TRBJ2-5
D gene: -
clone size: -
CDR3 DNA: TGTGCCAGCAGAGAACGCGTCGGAGAGACCCAGTACTTC
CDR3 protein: CASRERVGETQYF

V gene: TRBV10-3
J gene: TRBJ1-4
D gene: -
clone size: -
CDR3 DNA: TGTGCCATCAGGGGGACGGATGGCACGGGAAAACTGTTTTTT
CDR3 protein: CAIRGTDGTGKLFF

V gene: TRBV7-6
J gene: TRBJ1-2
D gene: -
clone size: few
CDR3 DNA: TGTGCCAGCAGCTCGGACAGCTACTATGGCTACACCTTC
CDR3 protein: CASSSDSYYGYTF

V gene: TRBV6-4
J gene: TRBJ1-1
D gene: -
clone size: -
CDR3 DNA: TGTGCCAGCAGTCATAACTTGGACACTGAAGCTTTCTTT
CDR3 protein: CASSHNLDTEAFF

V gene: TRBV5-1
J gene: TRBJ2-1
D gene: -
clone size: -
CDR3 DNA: TGCGCCAGCTTCGACAGCGGCTACAATGAGCAGTTCTTC
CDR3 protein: CASFDSGYNEQFF

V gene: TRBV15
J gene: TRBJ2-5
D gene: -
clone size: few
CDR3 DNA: TGTGCCACCAGCATCAGCCGGTCCGTTCAAGAGACCCAGTACTTC
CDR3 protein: CATSISRSVQETQYF

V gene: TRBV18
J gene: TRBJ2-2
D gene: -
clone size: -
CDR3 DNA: TGTGCCAGCTACGCACAGGGAAACACCGGGGAGCTGTTTTTT
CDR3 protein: CASYAQGNTGELFF

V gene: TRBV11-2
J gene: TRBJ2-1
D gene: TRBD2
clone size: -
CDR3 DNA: TGTGCCAGCAGCGGAATCCGGAGCGGGAGGGCCCTCCGTGAGCAGTTCTTC
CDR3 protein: CASSGIRSGRALREQFF

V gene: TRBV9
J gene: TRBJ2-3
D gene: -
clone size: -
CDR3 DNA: TGTGCCAGCAGCGTCTCGGGGCGGGGATTGGGAGATACGCAGTATTTT
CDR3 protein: CASSVSGRGLGDTQYF